This passage covers 14 T cell receptor beta chains from one sample sequenced in a study of blood T cell repertoires in COVID-19. Measured with immunoSEQ multiplex PCR; TCRdb has only the in-frame clones, and not every one. The sample lists about 240,000 clones, approximately 80% seen once, with roughly 6.4% in the top ten. The sequenced sample was peripheral blood. The receptors were gathered from a woman aged 60-75 years with active or convalescent COVID-19.

This chain connects TRBV7-6 to TRBJ1-5; TRBD1 is a possible D gene (5 bases). Germline V gene lookup returns CDR1 SGHVS and CDR2 FNYEAQ. V was trimmed by 0 bases and J by 5 bases, leaving 8 bases between them. The length of the CDR3 is 14 residues. The CDR3 region is CASSLAGADQPQHF. The CDR3 nucleotides read TGTGCCAGCAGCTTAGCAGGGGCCGATCAGCCCCAGCATTTT.

The rearrangement links TRBV7-2 to TRBJ2-2, with D perhaps matching TRBD2 (5 bases). V dropped 1 base and J dropped 1 base, with 13 bases sitting between them. The CDR3 is 17 residues long. CDR1 is SGHTA, CDR2 FQGNSA, per germline. CDR3 sequence: CASSLDRPGGNTGELFF. In nucleotides, the CDR3 is TGTGCCAGCAGCTTAGATCGACCCGGAGGGAACACCGGGGAGCTGTTTTTT. The whole variable domain, filled in from reference TRBV7-2 and TRBJ2-2, reads GAGVSQSPSNKVTEKGKDVELRCDPISGHTALYWYRQSLGQGLEFLIYFQGNSAPDKSGLPSDRFSAERTGGSVSTLTIQRTQQEDSAVYLCASSLDRPGGNTGELFFGEGSRLTVL.

As DNA, the CDR3 is TGTGCCAGCAGCCCCACACCAATAGGATGGAGCAATGAGCAGTTCTTC. Translation: CASSPTPIGWSNEQFF. The V and J genes are TRBV7-3 and TRBJ2-1; no clear D gene. V was shortened by 5 bases and J by 6 bases, with 20 bases between the two germline ends. Germline-derived CDR1 and CDR2 are SGHTA and FQGTGA. CDR3 length: 16 residues.

The V call is TRBV21-1, the J call TRBJ1-3; the table assigns TRBD1, which was not confirmed against the DNA. TRBV21-1 is a pseudogene segment. The CDR3 runs 19 residues. CDR3 coding DNA: TGTGCCAGCAGCAGGGGGCAGGGGGCGGTAAGATATACTGGAAACACCATATATTTT. It translates to CASSRGQGAVRYTGNTIYF.

The chain recombines TRBV2 with TRBJ1-5, with D hard to call. CDR1 is SNHLY, CDR2 FYNNEI, per germline. The CDR3 totals 15 residues. Trimming took 5 bases from V and 0 from J, leaving 11 bases between them. This chain's CDR3 is CASSQEAYSNQPQHF. The CDR3 coding sequence is TGTGCCAGCAGTCAGGAGGCTTATAGCAATCAGCCCCAGCATTTT. The full variable domain, with the rest looked up from reference TRBV2 and TRBJ1-5, is EPEVTQTPSHQVTQMGQEVILRCVPISNHLYFYWYRQILGQKVEFLVSFYNNEISEKSEIFDDQFSVERPDGSNFTLKIRSTKLEDSAMYFCASSQEAYSNQPQHFGDGTRLSIL.

The rearrangement joins TRBV2 to TRBJ2-2, with D maybe TRBD2 (5 bases). CDR1 SNHLY and CDR2 FYNNEI come from the germline V gene. The ends were cut back, 2 bases at V and 3 bases at J, with 10 bases in the middle. The CDR3 extends over 15 amino acids. CDR3 loop: CASSELRGYTGELFF. As DNA, the CDR3 is TGTGCCAGCAGTGAACTTCGGGGATACACCGGGGAGCTGTTTTTT.

The chain employs TRBV2 and TRBJ2-4; 8 nucleotides align to TRBD1. The CDR3 has 15 residues. The V segment lost 4 bases and the J segment 0 bases; nucleotides outside the gene matches: 2. Germline V gene sequence: CDR1 SNHLY, CDR2 FYNNEI. The CDR3 sequence: CASSGQGLAKNIQYF. Here the CDR3 DNA reads TGTGCCAGCAGTGGACAGGGGCTAGCCAAAAACATTCAGTACTTC.

The count of this clone is one. V and J are TRBV29-1 and TRBJ2-1; 10 bases are a match to TRBD2. Trimming took 3 bases from V and 7 from J; bases not matched to a gene: 9. CDR3 length: 15 residues. In germline, CDR1 is SQVTM, CDR2 ANQGSEA. The CDR3 nucleotides are TGCAGCGTTGATCTATCAGCGGGAGGGATAAATGAGCAGTTCTTC. This gives the protein CSVDLSAGGINEQFF.

The gene calls are TRBV27 and TRBJ1-6, with D possibly TRBD1 on 5 matching bases. The germline V and J ends were trimmed by 1 base and 6 bases, with 10 bases remaining between them. In germline, CDR1 is MNHEY, CDR2 SMNVEV (reference sequence). The length of the CDR3 is 15 residues. The CDR3 DNA is TGTGCCAGCAGTTTATTTGGGGGGGGTAATTCACCCCTCCACTTT. It encodes CASSLFGGGNSPLHF.

The V gene is TRBV2, the J gene TRBJ2-3; 14 bases are a match to TRBD2. CDR1 and CDR2 from the germline V gene are SNHLY and FYNNEI. V lost 8 bases to trimming and J lost 4 bases; unmatched junction nucleotides: 5. This CDR3 has 15 residues. Here the CDR3 DNA reads TGTGCCAGCCGCGAGGGACTAGCGGGAGCAGATACGCAGTATTTT. Residues: CASREGLAGADTQYF.

The chain links TRBV7-9 to TRBJ2-2, with 7 nucleotides matching TRBD2. Trimming cost V 2 bases and J 0 bases; bases outside gene matches: 9. CDR1 SEHNR and CDR2 FQNEAQ come from the germline V gene (reference sequence). The CDR3 runs 18 residues. The CDR3 DNA reads as TGTGCCAGCAGCTTACCCGTACTAGCGTCCTCGAACACCGGGGAGCTGTTTTTT. Its translation is CASSLPVLASSNTGELFF.

V is TRBV28 and J is TRBJ1-1; D uncertain. Germline loops: CDR1 MDHEN, CDR2 SYDVKM. Trimming removed 6 bases from V and 0 bases from J, with 8 bases in between. This CDR3 is built from 13 residues. CDR3 nucleotide sequence: TGTGCCAGCAGAACAGCTATGAACACTGAAGCTTTCTTT. Encoded protein: CASRTAMNTEAFF.

V is TRBV28 and J is TRBJ2-2, with TRBD1 matching over 7 bases. The length of the CDR3 is 16 residues. Trimming removed 3 bases from V and 2 bases from J; junction bases left unmatched: 6. CDR1 is MDHEN and CDR2 is SYDVKM in the germline V gene. CDR3 in amino acids: CASSFDRDANTGELFF. The CDR3 region has the DNA TGTGCCAGCAGTTTCGACAGGGATGCTAACACCGGGGAGCTGTTTTTT. The full variable domain, its missing parts supplied by reference TRBV28 and TRBJ2-2, is DVKVTQSSRYLVKRTGEKVFLECVQDMDHENMFWYRQDPGLGLRLIYFSYDVKMKEKGDIPEGYSVSREKKERFSLILESASTNQTSMYLCASSFDRDANTGELFFGEGSRLTVL.

The chain uses TRBV5-1 and TRBJ1-6; a possible D gene is TRBD1 (6 bases). The CDR3 loop spans 13 amino acids. The germline V gene encodes CDR1 SGHRS and CDR2 YFSETQ. The V gene lost 5 bases and the J gene lost 10 bases, with 13 bases spanning the gap. CDR3 residues: CASRLQGFSPLHF. The CDR3 bases are TGCGCCAGCAGGCTACAGGGTTTCTCACCCCTCCACTTT.